A single sample is the source of the 19 T cell receptor beta chains below, sequenced in a study of blood T cell repertoires in COVID-19. Libraries were prepared by immunoSEQ multiplex PCR; TCRdb keeps only in-frame clonotypes and omits some of them. This table holds about 370,000 clones, approximately 88% found once. The sequenced sample was peripheral blood. Every receptor here comes from a woman aged 25-40 years with COVID-19, enrolled during active disease.

The V call is TRBV7-9, the J call TRBJ2-7; 12 nucleotides line up with TRBD2. In germline, CDR1 is SEHNR, CDR2 FQNEAQ (reference sequence). The V gene end was trimmed by 4 bases and the J gene end by 6 bases; junction bases not matched to a gene: 1. The CDR3 spans 13 residues. This chain's CDR3 is CASSWTSGAEQYF. CDR3 nucleotide sequence: TGTGCCAGCAGCTGGACTAGCGGGGCCGAGCAGTACTTC.

V usage is TRBV6-5 and J usage is TRBJ2-7, with D possibly matching TRBD1 (5 bases). Between the trimmed V and J ends, which lost 2 bases and 0 bases, there was a span of 11 bases. This CDR3 has 15 residues. Germline V gene data show CDR1 as MNHEY and CDR2 as SVGAGI. CDR3 in amino acids: CASSYGQGPSYEQYF. CDR3 in DNA: TGTGCCAGCAGTTACGGCCAGGGTCCCTCCTACGAGCAGTACTTC.

The rearrangement uses TRBV7-9 and TRBJ1-1, with D tentatively TRBD1 (6 bases). CDR1 SEHNR and CDR2 FQNEAQ come from the germline V gene (reference sequence). Deletions cut 5 bases from V and 2 bases from J, with 21 bases between. The CDR3 has 17 residues. The CDR3 protein is CASSLQGDRGINTEAFF. Here the CDR3 DNA reads TGTGCCAGCAGCCTACAGGGAGACAGAGGAATTAACACTGAAGCTTTCTTT.

The J gene is TRBJ1-1, the V gene TRBV6-5; 8 positions match TRBD1. The J segment lost 4 bases and the V segment lost 5 bases, leaving 9 bases of the junction unmatched. CDR3 size: 15 residues. Per germline, CDR1 MNHEY and CDR2 SVGAGI. This CDR3 is CASSLTDRGGTEAFF. CDR3 nucleotide sequence: TGTGCCAGCAGTCTTACCGACAGGGGAGGCACTGAAGCTTTCTTT.

V is TRBV30 and J is TRBJ2-2; 8 nucleotides line up with TRBD2. V was clipped by 0 bases and J by 3 bases; unmatched bases: 6. Germline-derived CDR1 and CDR2 are GTSNPN and SVGIG (reference sequence). CDR3 length equals 16 residues. CDR3 sequence reads: CAWSVTSGSYTGELFF. The DNA for the CDR3 is TGTGCCTGGAGTGTGACAAGCGGGAGTTACACCGGGGAGCTGTTTTTT.

V usage is TRBV27 and J usage is TRBJ2-7, with 8 bases that match TRBD1. The CDR3 spans 13 residues. The germline V gene encodes CDR1 MNHEY and CDR2 SMNVEV (reference sequence). With 4 bases clipped from V and 5 bases from J, the junction kept 4 bases outside the gene matches. The CDR3 is CASSWTGSDEQYF. The DNA of the CDR3 is TGTGCCAGCAGTTGGACAGGGTCGGACGAGCAGTACTTC.

The V call is TRBV25-1, the J call TRBJ1-4; 7 bases agree with TRBD1. This CDR3 has 16 amino acids. After removal of 0 bases from V and 6 bases from J, the junction contained 7 bases not matched to a gene. Per the germline V gene, CDR1 is MGHDK and CDR2 is SYGVNS. The CDR3 is CASSEYGGGAHEKLFF. The CDR3 nucleotides are TGTGCCAGCAGTGAATACGGAGGGGGCGCCCATGAAAAACTGTTTTTT.

The CDR3 coding sequence is TGTGCCAGCAGCCCCTGGGCGGGAGGGCCGTTAGATACGCAGTATTTT. This sequence encodes CASSPWAGGPLDTQYF. The J gene is TRBJ2-3, the V gene TRBV5-4; 9 bases line up with TRBD2. CDR1 and CDR2 (germline): SGHNT, YYREEE (reference sequence). The CDR3 is 16 amino acids. V shed 4 bases, J shed 5 bases, and the junction held 11 bases outside the gene matches.

The chain employs TRBV30 and TRBJ2-5; 8 positions match TRBD1. The CDR3 has 14 residues. With V trimmed by 1 base and J by 3 bases, 4 bases remained unmatched. Germline V CDR1 and CDR2: GTSNPN, SVGIG (reference sequence). The chain's CDR3 is CAWSAGTGKETQYF. CDR3 bases: TGTGCCTGGAGTGCCGGGACAGGAAAAGAGACCCAGTACTTC.

The chain couples TRBV9 to TRBJ1-4, with a tentative D call TRBD1 (6 bases). The CDR3 has 14 residues. Trimming took off 3 bases at V and 0 bases at J, with 6 bases between the two ends. The germline V gene has CDR1 SGDLS and CDR2 YYNGEE. The CDR3 reads CASSEGATNEKLFF. DNA for the CDR3: TGTGCCAGCAGCGAGGGGGCAACTAATGAAAAACTGTTTTTT.

This clone was detected a few times. The chain is built from TRBV7-9 and TRBJ1-5; the match to TRBD1 covers 7 bases. V lost 5 bases and J lost 5; bases outside the gene matches: 6. The germline CDR1 and CDR2 sequences are SEHNR and FQNEAQ (reference sequence). This CDR3 has 14 amino acids. CDR3: CASSPQGLDQPQHF. The DNA for the CDR3 is TGTGCCAGCAGCCCACAGGGGCTGGATCAGCCCCAGCATTTT.

The chain uses TRBV7-9 and TRBJ1-1, with 8 positions matching TRBD1. V lost 4 bases and J lost 3; bases outside the gene matches: 4. Germline CDR1 is SEHNR and CDR2 is FQNEAQ (reference sequence). The CDR3 extends over 14 amino acids. The CDR3: CASSSPGQDTEAFF. The CDR3 DNA reads as TGTGCCAGCAGCTCTCCGGGACAGGACACTGAAGCTTTCTTT.

The rearrangement joins TRBV9 to TRBJ1-4; a weak D match, TRBD1 (6 bases). The CDR3 contains 17 residues. The germline V gene has CDR1 SGDLS and CDR2 YYNGEE. Trimming pared 0 bases from V and 8 bases from J, leaving 20 bases between. The CDR3 region is CASSVGTSGRQGEKLFF. CDR3 DNA sequence: TGTGCCAGCAGCGTAGGAACTTCCGGTCGTCAGGGGGAAAAACTGTTTTTT.

The chain couples TRBV10-3 to TRBJ2-5, with D tentatively TRBD2 (6 bases). This CDR3 has 16 residues. Per germline, CDR1 ENHRY and CDR2 SYGVKD. Trimming shortened V by 4 bases and J by 4 bases, and 19 bases separated the two germline ends. This CDR3 reads CAISAVSSTSRETQYF. CDR3 nucleotides: TGTGCCATCAGTGCTGTTTCAAGTACTAGCAGAGAGACCCAGTACTTC.

This chain uses TRBV15 with TRBJ1-5; tentatively, D is TRBD1 (6 bases). V dropped 4 bases and J dropped 7 bases, with 17 bases sitting between them. The length of the CDR3 is 15 residues. Germline V gene sequence: CDR1 LNHNV, CDR2 YYDKDF (reference sequence). The CDR3 DNA follows: TGTGCCACCAGCACAAAGGCAGGGGTAGGGCAGCCCCAGCATTTT. This sequence encodes CATSTKAGVGQPQHF. Looking up the rest from reference TRBV15 and TRBJ1-5 gives the full variable domain: DAMVIQNPRYQVTQFGKPVTLSCSQTLNHNVMYWYQQKSSQAPKLLFHYYDKDFNNEADTPDNFQSRRPNTSFCFLDIRSPGLGDTAMYLCATSTKAGVGQPQHFGDGTRLSIL.

This clone was picked up a small number of times. CDR3 DNA: TGTGCCAGCAGTTTCGGGACAGGGCACACCGGGGAGCTGTTTTTT. Amino acids: CASSFGTGHTGELFF. V is TRBV6-5 and J is TRBJ2-2, with TRBD1 matching over 9 bases. The germline gives CDR1 MNHEY, CDR2 SVGAGI. Trimming at V came to 4 bases and at J to 3 bases, leaving 3 bases not matched to a gene. CDR3 size: 15 residues.

V and J are TRBV28 and TRBJ2-7; tentative D call: TRBD1 (6 bases). The V gene lost 2 bases and the J gene lost 4 bases, with 12 bases spanning the gap. The length of the CDR3 is 14 residues. CDR1 and CDR2 from the germline V gene are MDHEN and SYDVKM. The CDR3, as DNA: TGTGCCAGCAGTTTAAGGTTTAGGGGGTACGAGCAGTACTTC. This codes for CASSLRFRGYEQYF.

This clone is a singleton in its sample. V gene TRBV28 combines with J gene TRBJ1-2; possibly TRBD1 for D (5 bases). The CDR3 is 13 residues long. The V gene lost 6 bases and the J gene lost 4 bases, with 12 bases spanning the gap. CDR1 and CDR2 (germline): MDHEN, SYDVKM. The CDR3: CASSPTETYGYTF. The CDR3 DNA reads TGTGCCAGCAGCCCGACAGAGACCTATGGCTACACCTTC.

The gene calls are TRBV19 and TRBJ2-7; a weak D match, TRBD2 (5 bases). Germline V gene data show CDR1 as LNHDA and CDR2 as SQIVND (reference sequence). This CDR3 spans 13 amino acids. V was cut by 4 bases and J by 5 bases, with 12 bases left in between. CDR3 loop: CASSTGKVDEQYF. DNA for the CDR3: TGTGCCAGTAGTACGGGAAAGGTGGACGAGCAGTACTTC.